The clone carrying this T cell receptor beta chain occurred many times. Its antigen is not identified. TCRdb re-called the 5' RACE reads with MiXCR, one entry per CDR3 protein. Seen here are hundreds of thousands of distinct CDR3 sequences, 9% to 15% observed once, and the top ten hold under 15%. This sample is drawn from a study of T cells after yellow fever vaccination. Study-level findings and limits: Contamination of FACS-sorted repertoires by abundant clonotypes from the bulk population could occur.

V was cut by 6 bases and J by 5 bases, with 20 bases left in between. CDR1 DFQATT and CDR2 SNEGSKA come from the germline V gene (reference sequence). The CDR3 length is 15 residues. The V gene is TRBV20-1, the J gene TRBJ2-1, with D possibly being TRBD2 (5 bases). The TCR originated in a man aged 30-40 years who received the YFV17D yellow fever vaccine. Here the sequenced sample was PBMCs, taken on the day of the yellow fever booster vaccination. CDR3 protein: CSAPPGVAVDNEQFF. In DNA, the CDR3 is TGCAGTGCCCCGCCCGGGGTAGCCGTGGACAATGAGCAGTTCTTC.